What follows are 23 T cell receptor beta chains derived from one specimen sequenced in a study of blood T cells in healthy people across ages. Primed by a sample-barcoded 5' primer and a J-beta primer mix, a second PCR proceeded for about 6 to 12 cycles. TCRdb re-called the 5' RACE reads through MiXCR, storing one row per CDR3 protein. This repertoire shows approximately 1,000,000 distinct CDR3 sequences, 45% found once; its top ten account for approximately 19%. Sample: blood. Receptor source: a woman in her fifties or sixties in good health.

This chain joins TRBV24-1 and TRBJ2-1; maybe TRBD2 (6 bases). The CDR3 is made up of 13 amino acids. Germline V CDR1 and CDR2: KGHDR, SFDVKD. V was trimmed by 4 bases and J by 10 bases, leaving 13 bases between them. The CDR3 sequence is CATSDPGSREQFF. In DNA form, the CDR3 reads TGTGCCACCAGTGACCCCGGGAGCAGGGAGCAGTTCTTC.

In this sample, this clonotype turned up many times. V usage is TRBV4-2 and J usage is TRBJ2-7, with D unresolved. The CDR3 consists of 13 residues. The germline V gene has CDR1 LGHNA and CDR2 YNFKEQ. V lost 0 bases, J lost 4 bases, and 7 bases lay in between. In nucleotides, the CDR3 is TGTGCCAGCAGCCAAGAGATGTTATACGAGCAGTACTTC. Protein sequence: CASSQEMLYEQYF.

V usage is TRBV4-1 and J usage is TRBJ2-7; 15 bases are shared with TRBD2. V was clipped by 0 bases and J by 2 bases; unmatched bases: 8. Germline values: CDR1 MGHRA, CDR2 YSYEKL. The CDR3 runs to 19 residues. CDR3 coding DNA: TGCGCCAGCAGCCAAGATTTTTGGACTAGCGGGAGGGGGACCTACGAGCAGTACTTC. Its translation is CASSQDFWTSGRGTYEQYF.

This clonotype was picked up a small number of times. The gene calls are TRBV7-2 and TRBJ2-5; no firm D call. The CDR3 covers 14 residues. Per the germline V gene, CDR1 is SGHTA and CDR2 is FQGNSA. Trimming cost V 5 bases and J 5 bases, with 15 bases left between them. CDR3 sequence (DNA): TGTGCCAGCAGCCCCGAGGTGGGCCACGAGACCCAGTACTTC. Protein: CASSPEVGHETQYF.

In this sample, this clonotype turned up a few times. The CDR3 coding sequence is TGTGCCAGCAGCCCCACTAATCGGGGGGTGAGGGACGAGCAGTACTTC. It encodes CASSPTNRGVRDEQYF. This rearrangement joins TRBV6-6 to TRBJ2-7, with 7 bases matching TRBD2. V shed 6 bases, J shed 5 bases, and the junction held 16 bases outside the gene matches. The CDR3 is made up of 16 amino acids. Germline assignment: CDR1 MNHNY and CDR2 SVGAGI (reference sequence).

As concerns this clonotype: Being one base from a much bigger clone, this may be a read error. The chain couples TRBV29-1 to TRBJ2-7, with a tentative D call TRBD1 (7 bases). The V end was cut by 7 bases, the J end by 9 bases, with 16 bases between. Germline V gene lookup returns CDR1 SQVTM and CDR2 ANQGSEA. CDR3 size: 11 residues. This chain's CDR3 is CSGRTGGGQYF. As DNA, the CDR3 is TGCAGCGGAAGGACAGGAGGGGGGCAGTACTTC.

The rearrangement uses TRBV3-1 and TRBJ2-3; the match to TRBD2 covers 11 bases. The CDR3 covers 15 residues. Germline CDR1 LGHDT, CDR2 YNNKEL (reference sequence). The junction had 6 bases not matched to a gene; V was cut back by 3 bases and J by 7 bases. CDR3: CASSHLAGGAYTQYF. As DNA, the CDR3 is TGTGCCAGCAGCCACCTAGCGGGAGGTGCATATACGCAGTATTTT.

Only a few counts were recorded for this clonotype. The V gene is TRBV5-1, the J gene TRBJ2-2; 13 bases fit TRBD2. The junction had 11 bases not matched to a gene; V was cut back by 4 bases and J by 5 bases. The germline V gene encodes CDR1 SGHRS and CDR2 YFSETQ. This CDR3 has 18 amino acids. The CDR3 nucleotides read TGCGCCAGCAGCGGAGGACTAGCGGGAGATGGAATTACCGGGGAGCTGTTTTTT. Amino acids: CASSGGLAGDGITGELFF.

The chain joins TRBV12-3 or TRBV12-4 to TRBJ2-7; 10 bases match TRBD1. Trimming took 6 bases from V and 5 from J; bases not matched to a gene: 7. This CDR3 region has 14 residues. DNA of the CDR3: TGTGCCAGCAGAAGGCCGGGACAGGGGAACGAGCAGTACTTC. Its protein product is CASRRPGQGNEQYF.

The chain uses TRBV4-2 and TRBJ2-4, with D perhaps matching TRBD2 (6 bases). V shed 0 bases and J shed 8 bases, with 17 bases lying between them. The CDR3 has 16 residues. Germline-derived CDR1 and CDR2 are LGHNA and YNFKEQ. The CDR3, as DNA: TGTGCCAGCAGCCAAGAGCTAGCGACAAGTAGCGACATTCAGTACTTC. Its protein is CASSQELATSSDIQYF.

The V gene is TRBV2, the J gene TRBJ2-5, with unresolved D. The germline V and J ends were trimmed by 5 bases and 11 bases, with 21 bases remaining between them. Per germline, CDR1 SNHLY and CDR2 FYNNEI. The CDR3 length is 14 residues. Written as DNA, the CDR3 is TGTGCCAGCAGTTCCGGCCTCCAATCAATAATTCAGTACTTC. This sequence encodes CASSSGLQSIIQYF.

CDR3: CASSSQTSGTCEQYF. For the CDR3, the DNA is TGCGCCAGCAGCTCCCAGACTAGCGGAACCTGCGAGCAGTACTTC. The J gene is TRBJ2-5, the V gene TRBV5-1, with TRBD2 identical over 9 bases. Near its end, the DNA agrees better with TRBJ2-7, so the J call may be wrong. Germline-derived CDR1 and CDR2 are SGHRS and YFSETQ. The CDR3 covers 15 residues.

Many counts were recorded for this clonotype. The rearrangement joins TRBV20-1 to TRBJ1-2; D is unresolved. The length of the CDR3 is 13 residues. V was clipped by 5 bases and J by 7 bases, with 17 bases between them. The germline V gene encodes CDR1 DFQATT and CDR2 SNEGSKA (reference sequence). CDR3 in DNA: TGCAGTGCTTCTCCTACGAGGGTCGGTGGCTACACCTTC. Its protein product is CSASPTRVGGYTF.

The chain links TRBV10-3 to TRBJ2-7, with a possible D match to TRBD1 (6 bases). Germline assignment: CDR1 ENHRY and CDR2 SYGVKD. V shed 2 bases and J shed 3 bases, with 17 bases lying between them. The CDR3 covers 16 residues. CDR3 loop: CAISEPKQGSGYEQYF. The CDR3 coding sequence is TGTGCCATCAGTGAGCCGAAACAGGGCTCGGGCTACGAGCAGTACTTC.

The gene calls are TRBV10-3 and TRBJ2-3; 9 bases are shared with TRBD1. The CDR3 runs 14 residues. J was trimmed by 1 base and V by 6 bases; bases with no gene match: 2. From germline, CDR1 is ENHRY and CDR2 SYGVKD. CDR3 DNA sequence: TGTGCCATCAGGGGACAGGGAGGCACAGATACGCAGTATTTT. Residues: CAIRGQGGTDTQYF.

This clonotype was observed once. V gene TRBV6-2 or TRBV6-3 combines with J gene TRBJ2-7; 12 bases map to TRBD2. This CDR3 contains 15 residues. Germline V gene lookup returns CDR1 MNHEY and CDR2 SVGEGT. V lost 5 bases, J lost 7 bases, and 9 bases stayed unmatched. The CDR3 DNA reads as TGTGCCAGCAGTAAAACTAGCGGGAGGTACAATGAGCAGTACTTC. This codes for CASSKTSGRYNEQYF.

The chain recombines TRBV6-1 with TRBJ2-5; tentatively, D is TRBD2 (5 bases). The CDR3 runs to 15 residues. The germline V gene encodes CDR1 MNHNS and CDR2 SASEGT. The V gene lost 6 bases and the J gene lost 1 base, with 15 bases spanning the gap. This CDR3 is CASSIMTRVQETQYF. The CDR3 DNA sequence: TGTGCCAGCAGCATCATGACGAGGGTCCAAGAGACCCAGTACTTC.

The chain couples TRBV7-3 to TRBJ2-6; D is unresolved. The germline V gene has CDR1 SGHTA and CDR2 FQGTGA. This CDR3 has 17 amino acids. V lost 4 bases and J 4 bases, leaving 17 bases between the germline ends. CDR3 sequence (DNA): TGTGCCAGCAGCTCCCTTTACCGACGGATCGGGGCCAACGTCCTGACTTTC. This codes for CASSSLYRRIGANVLTF. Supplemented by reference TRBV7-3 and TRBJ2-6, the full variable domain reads GAGVSQTPSNKVTEKGKYVELRCDPISGHTALYWYRQSLGQGPEFLIYFQGTGAADDSGLPNDRFFAVRPEGSVSTLKIQRTERGDSAVYLCASSSLYRRIGANVLTFGAGSRLTVL.

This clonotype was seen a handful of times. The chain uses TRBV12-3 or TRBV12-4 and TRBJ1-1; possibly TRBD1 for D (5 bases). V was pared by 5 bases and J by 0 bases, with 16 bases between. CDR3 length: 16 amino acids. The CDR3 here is CASSHRIIGMNTEAFF. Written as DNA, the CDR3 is TGTGCCAGCAGTCACAGGATTATCGGCATGAACACTGAAGCTTTCTTT.

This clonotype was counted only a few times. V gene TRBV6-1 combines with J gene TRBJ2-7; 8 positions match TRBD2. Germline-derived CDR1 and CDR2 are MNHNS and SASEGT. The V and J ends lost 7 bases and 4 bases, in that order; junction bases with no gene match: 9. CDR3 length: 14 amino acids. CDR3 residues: CASTQVAGTYEQYF. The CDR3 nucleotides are TGTGCCAGCACCCAAGTAGCGGGGACATACGAGCAGTACTTC.

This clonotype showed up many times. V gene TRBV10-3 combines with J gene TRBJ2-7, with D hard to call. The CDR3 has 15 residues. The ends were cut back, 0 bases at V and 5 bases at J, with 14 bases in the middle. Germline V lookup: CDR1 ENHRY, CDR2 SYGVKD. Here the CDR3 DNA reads TGTGCCATCAGTGAGTCGAGTAGCACCGCTGACGAGCAGTACTTC. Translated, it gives CAISESSSTADEQYF.

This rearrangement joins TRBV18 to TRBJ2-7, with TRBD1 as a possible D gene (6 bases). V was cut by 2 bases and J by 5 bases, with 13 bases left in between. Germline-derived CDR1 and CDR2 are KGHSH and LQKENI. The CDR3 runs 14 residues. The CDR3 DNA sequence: TGTGCCAGCTCACCAACCCAGGGGTCCCACGAGCAGTACTTC. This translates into CASSPTQGSHEQYF.

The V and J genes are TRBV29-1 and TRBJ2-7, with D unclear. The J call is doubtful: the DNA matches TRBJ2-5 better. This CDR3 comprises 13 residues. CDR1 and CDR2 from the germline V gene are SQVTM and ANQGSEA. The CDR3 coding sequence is TGCAGCGTTGAAGACCTCCGGGCGGAGACCCAGTACTTC. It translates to CSVEDLRAETQYF.